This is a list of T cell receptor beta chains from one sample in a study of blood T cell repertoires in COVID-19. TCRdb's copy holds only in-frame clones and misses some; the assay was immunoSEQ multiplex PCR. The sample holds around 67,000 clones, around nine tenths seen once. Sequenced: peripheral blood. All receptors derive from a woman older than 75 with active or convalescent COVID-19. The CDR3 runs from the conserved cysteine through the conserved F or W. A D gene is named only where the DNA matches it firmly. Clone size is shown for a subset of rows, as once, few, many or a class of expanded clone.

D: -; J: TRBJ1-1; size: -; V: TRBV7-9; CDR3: CASSPGGGTEAFF; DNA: TGTGCCAGCAGCCCCGGCGGAGGGACTGAAGCTTTCTTT
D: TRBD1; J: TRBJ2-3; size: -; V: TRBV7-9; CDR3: CASAPWDRGRKGDTQYF; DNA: TGTGCCAGCGCCCCCTGGGACAGGGGGCGAAAGGGAGATACGCAGTATTTT
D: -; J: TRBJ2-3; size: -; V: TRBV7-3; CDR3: CASSARQSSTDTQYF; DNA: TGTGCCAGCAGCGCTCGACAGTCTAGCACAGATACGCAGTATTTT
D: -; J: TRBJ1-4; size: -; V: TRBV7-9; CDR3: CASSAPRPRGEKLFF; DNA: TGTGCCAGCAGCGCCCCCCGTCCAAGGGGTGAAAAACTGTTTTTT
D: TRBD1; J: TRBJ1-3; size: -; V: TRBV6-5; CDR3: CASSYSWDRVGNTIYF; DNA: TGTGCCAGCAGTTACTCGTGGGACAGGGTAGGAAACACCATATATTTT
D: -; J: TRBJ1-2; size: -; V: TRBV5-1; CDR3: CASSLSAGDYGYTF; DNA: TGCGCCAGCAGCTTGTCGGCAGGGGACTATGGCTACACCTTC
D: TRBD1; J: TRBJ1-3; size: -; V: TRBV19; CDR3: CASSMGQRGNTIYF; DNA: TGTGCCAGTAGTATGGGACAGAGGGGAAACACCATATATTTT
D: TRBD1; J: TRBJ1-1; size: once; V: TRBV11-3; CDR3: CASSLTGGLTEAFF; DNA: TGTGCCAGCAGCTTAACAGGGGGGTTGACTGAAGCTTTCTTT
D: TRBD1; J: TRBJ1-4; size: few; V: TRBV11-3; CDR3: CASSIRDRVCKLFF; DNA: TGTGCCAGCAGCATCCGGGACAGGGTGTGCAAACTGTTTTTT
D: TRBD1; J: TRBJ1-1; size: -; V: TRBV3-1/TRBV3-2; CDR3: CASSNRDRDTEAFF; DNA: TGTGCCAGCAGCAACCGGGACAGGGACACTGAAGCTTTCTTT
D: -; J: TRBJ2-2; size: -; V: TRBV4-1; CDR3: CASSQVVVVGRLTGELFF; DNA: TGCGCCAGCAGCCAAGTGGTTGTTGTGGGCAGGCTCACCGGGGAGCTGTTTTTT
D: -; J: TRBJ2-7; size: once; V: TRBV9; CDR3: CASSVGTASYEQYF; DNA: TGTGCCAGCAGCGTAGGGACAGCCTCCTACGAGCAGTACTTC
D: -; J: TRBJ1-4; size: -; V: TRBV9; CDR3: CASSPSRRTATNEKLFF; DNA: TGTGCCAGCAGCCCCTCCCGACGGACAGCAACTAATGAAAAACTGTTTTTT
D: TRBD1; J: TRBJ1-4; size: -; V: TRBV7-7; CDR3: CASSSSTGLNEKLFF; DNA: TGTGCCAGCAGCTCTTCGACAGGGCTTAATGAAAAACTGTTTTTT
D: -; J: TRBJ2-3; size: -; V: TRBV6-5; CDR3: CASSYSFTGGTDTQYF; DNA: TGTGCCAGCAGTTACTCCTTCACGGGAGGCACAGATACGCAGTATTTT
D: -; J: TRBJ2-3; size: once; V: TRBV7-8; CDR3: CASSLATGTSTDTQYF; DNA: TGTGCCAGCAGCTTAGCGACAGGTACTAGCACAGATACGCAGTATTTT
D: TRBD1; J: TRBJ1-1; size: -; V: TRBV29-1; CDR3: CSVSADRPNTEAFF; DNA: TGCAGCGTTTCGGCGGACAGGCCGAACACTGAAGCTTTCTTT
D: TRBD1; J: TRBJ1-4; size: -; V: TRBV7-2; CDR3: CASSLDRVEKLFF; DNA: TGTGCCAGCAGTCTGGACAGGGTAGAAAAACTGTTTTTT
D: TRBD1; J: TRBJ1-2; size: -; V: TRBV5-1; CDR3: CASSLGTGDDGYTF; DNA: TGCGCCAGCAGCTTGGGGACAGGGGACGATGGCTACACCTTC
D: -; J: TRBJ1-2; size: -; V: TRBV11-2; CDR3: CASSRVTDYGYTF; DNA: TGTGCCAGCAGCCGGGTGACAGACTATGGCTACACCTTC
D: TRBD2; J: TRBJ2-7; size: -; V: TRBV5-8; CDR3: CASSFGRAYEQYF; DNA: TGTGCCAGCAGCTTCGGGAGGGCGTACGAGCAGTACTTC
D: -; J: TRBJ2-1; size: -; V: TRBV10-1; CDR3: CASTGEGLRDEQFF; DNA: TGCGCCAGCACCGGAGAGGGCCTGAGGGATGAGCAGTTCTTC
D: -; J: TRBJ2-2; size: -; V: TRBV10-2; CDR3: CASSEQGLDTGELFF; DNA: TGCGCCAGCAGTGAACAGGGCTTGGACACCGGGGAGCTGTTTTTT
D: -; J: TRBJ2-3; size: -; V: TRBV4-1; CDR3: CASSQVRYTDTQYF; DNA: TGCGCCAGCAGCCAAGTGCGATACACAGATACGCAGTATTTT
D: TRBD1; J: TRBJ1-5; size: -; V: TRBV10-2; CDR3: CASSERTGRQPQHF; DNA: TGCGCCAGCAGTGAGCGGACAGGGCGGCAGCCCCAGCATTTT
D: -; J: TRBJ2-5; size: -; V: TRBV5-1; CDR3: CASSSTPEETQYF; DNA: TGCGCCAGCAGCTCCACCCCGGAAGAGACCCAGTACTTC
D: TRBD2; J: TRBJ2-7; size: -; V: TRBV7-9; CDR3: CASSLVAGRAYEQYF; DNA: TGTGCCAGCAGCTTAGTGGCCGGGAGGGCCTACGAGCAGTACTTC
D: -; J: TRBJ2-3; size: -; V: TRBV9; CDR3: CASSVGGSWPDTQYF; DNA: TGTGCCAGCAGCGTAGGGGGCAGCTGGCCAGATACGCAGTATTTT
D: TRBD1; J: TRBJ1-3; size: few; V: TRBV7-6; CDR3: CASSLQGASSHGSSGNTIYF; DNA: TGTGCCAGCAGCCTTCAGGGGGCTTCTTCCCACGGCAGCTCTGGAAACACCATATATTTT
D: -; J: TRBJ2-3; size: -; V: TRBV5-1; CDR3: CASSSQGTDTQYF; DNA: TGCGCCAGCAGCTCACAGGGAACAGATACGCAGTATTTT
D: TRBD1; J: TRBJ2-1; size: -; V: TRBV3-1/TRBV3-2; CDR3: CASSQHRQGGNEQFF; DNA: TGTGCCAGCAGCCAGCACAGACAGGGTGGTAATGAGCAGTTCTTC
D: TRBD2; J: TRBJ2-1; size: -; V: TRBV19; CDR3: CASSMGLAGALGIYNEQFF; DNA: TGTGCCAGTAGTATGGGACTAGCGGGAGCCCTTGGGATCTACAATGAGCAGTTCTTC
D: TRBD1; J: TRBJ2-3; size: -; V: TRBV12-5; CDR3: CASGLLGQRDTQYF; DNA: TGTGCTAGTGGTTTGTTGGGACAGCGAGATACGCAGTATTTT
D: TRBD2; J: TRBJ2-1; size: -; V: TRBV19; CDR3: CASSASTSGRKSSYNEQFF; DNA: TGTGCCAGTAGTGCCTCGACTAGCGGGAGGAAGAGCTCCTACAATGAGCAGTTCTTC
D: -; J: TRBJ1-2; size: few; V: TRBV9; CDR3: CASSSRGSFYGYTF; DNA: TGTGCCAGCAGTTCCCGGGGGAGTTTCTATGGCTACACCTTC
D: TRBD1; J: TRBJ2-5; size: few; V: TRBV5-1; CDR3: CASSSWDRKETQYF; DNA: TGCGCCAGCAGCTCCTGGGACAGGAAAGAGACCCAGTACTTC
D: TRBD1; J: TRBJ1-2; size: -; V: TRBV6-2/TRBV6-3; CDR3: CASSYLTMGQGYGYTF; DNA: TGTGCCAGCAGTTACCTGACCATGGGACAGGGGTATGGCTACACCTTC
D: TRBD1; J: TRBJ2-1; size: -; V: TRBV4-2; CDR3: CASSRTGWGDNEQFF; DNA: TGTGCCAGCAGCCGGACAGGTTGGGGAGACAATGAGCAGTTCTTC
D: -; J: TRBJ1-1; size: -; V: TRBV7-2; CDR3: CASSLDGHRNTEAFF; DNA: TGTGCCAGCAGCTTAGATGGACACCGGAACACTGAAGCTTTCTTT
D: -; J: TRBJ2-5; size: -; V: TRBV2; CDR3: CASAPGETQYF; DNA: TGTGCCAGCGCCCCGGGAGAGACCCAGTACTTC
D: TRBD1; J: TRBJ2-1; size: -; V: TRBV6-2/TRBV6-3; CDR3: CASSRGQVPYNEQFF; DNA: TGTGCCAGCAGTCGCGGACAGGTCCCCTACAATGAGCAGTTCTTC
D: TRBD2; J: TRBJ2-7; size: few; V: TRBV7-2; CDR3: CASSLGAGAEQYF; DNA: TGTGCCAGCAGCTTAGGAGCGGGGGCCGAGCAGTACTTC
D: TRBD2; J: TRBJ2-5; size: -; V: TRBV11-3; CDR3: CASSFGGERQETQYF; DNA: TGTGCCAGCAGCTTCGGGGGGGAGCGCCAAGAGACCCAGTACTTC